The present T cell receptor (beta chain) was sequenced within a study of T cells in Graves' hyperthyroidism and ophthalmopathy. TCR beta CDR3 region amplification was performed from RNA transcripts. Carried out on the TCR CDR3, a first-round RT-PCR used the HTBI primer set. In TCRdb, the multiplex PCR reads were re-called with MiXCR into one record per CDR3 protein. The sample holds approximately 640,000 distinct CDR3 sequences, roughly 17% seen once. This clonotype was seen more than once but under ten times. The source material was blood. The clonotype was recovered from a man between 45 and 60 years old with Graves' hyperthyroidism.

The CDR3 nucleotides read TGCAGTGCTAGAGAAAAACCAGCGGGAGCCACCGGGGAGCTGTTTTTT. Translating gives CSAREKPAGATGELFF. This sequence joins TRBV20-1 and TRBJ2-2; 8 nucleotides agree with TRBD2. Germline CDR1 reads DFQATT; CDR2 reads SNEGSKA (reference sequence). The CDR3 consists of 16 residues. The ends lost 0 bases at V and 4 bases at J; junction bases unmatched: 7.